This is a list of T cell receptor beta chains from one sample in a study of response to subunit inactivated influenza vaccine. TCRdb re-derived calls from the RT-PCR reads in MiXCR, one entry per CDR3 protein. This table has around 480,000 distinct CDR3 sequences, approximately 11% appearing once. Sequenced material: PBMCs from blood, taken 45 days after vaccination. Source of these receptors: a man aged 50 to 60 who received an inactivated influenza vaccine. CDR3s include the opening cysteine and the closing phenylalanine or tryptophan. Each record gives: V gene, CDR3 length, J gene, CDR3 protein.

>TRBV9|15|TRBJ2-3
CASSPTSGGKDTQYF
>TRBV12-3/TRBV12-4|14|TRBJ2-5
CASSRSTESGTQYF
>TRBV7-2|13|TRBJ2-7
CASSPGQPYEQYF
>TRBV7-2|14|TRBJ2-7
CASSLVYGDGEQYF
>TRBV20-1|14|TRBJ2-1
CSASLGLAVNEQFF
>TRBV20-1|16|TRBJ2-3
CSARETGRVSTDTQYF
>TRBV20-1|13|TRBJ2-1
CSARAEGDGEQFF
>TRBV5-6|17|TRBJ2-4
CASSSTVNRGTKNIQYF
>TRBV18|15|TRBJ2-1
CASSPTGAAYNEQFF
>TRBV7-2|17|TRBJ2-5
CASSLYPWPAGKETQYF
>TRBV20-1|13|TRBJ2-7
CSAGGPLGYEQYF
>TRBV12-3/TRBV12-4|12|TRBJ2-2
CASTVGLGELFF
>TRBV29-1|13|TRBJ2-5
CSVERGRMETQYF
>TRBV20-1|12|TRBJ1-5
CSASDNNQPQHF
>TRBV5-5|14|TRBJ2-5
CASSSGTPKETQYF
>TRBV2|14|TRBJ2-5
CASSGLAGAETQYF
>TRBV7-3|15|TRBJ1-2
CASSPTQDRGYGYTF
>TRBV20-1|17|TRBJ2-1
CSARDGTRRSSYNEQFF
>TRBV18|14|TRBJ2-7
CASSPPSRPYEQYF
>TRBV28|15|TRBJ2-7
CASSSRDRRLYEQYF
>TRBV15|14|TRBJ2-1
CATSGTSGDNEQFF
>TRBV11-1|18|TRBJ2-2
CASSLRMTTGGSTGELFF
>TRBV10-3|13|TRBJ2-3
CAISGRLGDTQYF
>TRBV7-6|16|TRBJ2-3
CASSFSSSGGAGTQYF
>TRBV12-3/TRBV12-4|14|TRBJ1-1
CASSLQRLNTEAFF
>TRBV6-2/TRBV6-3|14|TRBJ1-2
CASSYGTGPSGYTF
>TRBV29-1|14|TRBJ2-4
CSAWTGEAKNIQYF
>TRBV20-1|15|TRBJ2-7
CSARGVSGGAYEQYF
>TRBV7-2|14|TRBJ2-2
CASSPVLVAGELFF
>TRBV4-2|17|TRBJ2-1
CASSQDHVGGPRNEQFF
>TRBV7-2|14|TRBJ2-5
CASSSALGQETQYF
>TRBV6-5|17|TRBJ2-7
CASSYQTDATSSYEQYF
>TRBV7-3|16|TRBJ2-2
CASSLEGRGRTGELFF
>TRBV5-1|14|TRBJ2-1
CASSLGSAGYEQFF
>TRBV12-3/TRBV12-4|12|TRBJ1-1
CASSLWGTEAFF
>TRBV6-1|15|TRBJ1-1
CASSPSWSRVTEAFF
>TRBV13|24|TRBJ2-3
CASSLGGRSSTLAGGGGATDTQYF
>TRBV7-2|16|TRBJ2-2
CASSAVGTLSTGELFF
>TRBV5-6|15|TRBJ2-7
CASSLNLLGPYEQYF
>TRBV7-2|15|TRBJ2-3
CASSLKGGRTDTQYF
>TRBV12-3/TRBV12-4|15|TRBJ2-1
CASRLTSGGPYEQFF
>TRBV19|14|TRBJ2-3
CASRKGGGTDTQYF
>TRBV12-3/TRBV12-4|12|TRBJ1-2
CASTRDVQGYTF
>TRBV7-2|15|TRBJ2-5
CASSYRTSGRGTQYF
>TRBV11-1|18|TRBJ2-2
CASSLQAGTSGRDGELFF
>TRBV20-1|15|TRBJ2-1
CSAGLGSSSYNEQFF
>TRBV6-2/TRBV6-3|15|TRBJ2-7
CASSSGSGYSYEQYF
>TRBV7-2|14|TRBJ2-7
CASSSGQAVYEQYF